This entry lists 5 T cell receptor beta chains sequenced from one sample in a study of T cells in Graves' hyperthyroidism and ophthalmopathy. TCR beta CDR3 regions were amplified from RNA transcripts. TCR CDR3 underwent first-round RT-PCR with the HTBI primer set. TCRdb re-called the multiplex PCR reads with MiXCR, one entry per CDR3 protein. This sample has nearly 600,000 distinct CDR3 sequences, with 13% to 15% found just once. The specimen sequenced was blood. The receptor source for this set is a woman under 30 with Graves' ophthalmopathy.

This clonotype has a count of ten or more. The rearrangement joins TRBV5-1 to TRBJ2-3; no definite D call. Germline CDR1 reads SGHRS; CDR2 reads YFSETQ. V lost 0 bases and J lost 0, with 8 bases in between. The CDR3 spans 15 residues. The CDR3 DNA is TGCGCCAGCAGCTTGGCCATGGGGAGCACAGATACGCAGTATTTT. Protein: CASSLAMGSTDTQYF.

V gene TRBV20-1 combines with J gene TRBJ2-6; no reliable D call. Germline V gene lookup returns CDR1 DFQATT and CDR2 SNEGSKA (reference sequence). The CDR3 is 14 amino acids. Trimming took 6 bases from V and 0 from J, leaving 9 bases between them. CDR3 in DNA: TGCAGTGCCCGTATAGACTCTGGGGCCAACGTCCTGACTTTC. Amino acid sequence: CSARIDSGANVLTF.

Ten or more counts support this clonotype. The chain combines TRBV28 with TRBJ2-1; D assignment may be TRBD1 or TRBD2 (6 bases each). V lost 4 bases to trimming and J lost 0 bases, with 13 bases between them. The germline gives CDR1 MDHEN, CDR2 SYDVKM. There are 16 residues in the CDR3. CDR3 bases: TGTGCCAGCAGTTCCCTACAGGGAGGCTCCTACAATGAGCAGTTCTTC. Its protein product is CASSSLQGGSYNEQFF.

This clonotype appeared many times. Here the CDR3 reads CASSPTDITALAGANVLTF. The CDR3 DNA sequence: TGTGCCAGCAGCCCTACCGACATTACAGCGCTCGCTGGGGCCAACGTCCTGACTTTC. The chain recombines TRBV7-9 with TRBJ2-6; D call uncertain. Germline lookup yields CDR1 SEHNR and CDR2 FQNEAQ (reference sequence). CDR3 length: 19 amino acids. V was shortened by 5 bases and J by 2 bases, with 22 bases between the two germline ends.

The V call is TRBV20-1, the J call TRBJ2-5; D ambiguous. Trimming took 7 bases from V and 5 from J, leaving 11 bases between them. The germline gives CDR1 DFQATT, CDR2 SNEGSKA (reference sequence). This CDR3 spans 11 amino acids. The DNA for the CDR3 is TGCAGTGAAGGAAATCGGGAGACCCAGTACTTC. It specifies CSEGNRETQYF.